The 22 T cell receptor beta chains presented below share a single source sample, sequenced in a study of radiation and T cells in renal cell carcinoma. Time point in this sample: baseline pretreatment blood. This sample's treatment: 15 Gy SBRT to primary tumor, nephrectomy 4 weeks later. Profiled with immunoSEQ multiplex PCR; TCRdb holds only in-frame clones, not every one. The table includes 40,000 to 50,000 clones, about 83% detected once. The source was blood, collected from a patient whose treatment included radiotherapy and nephrectomy. Receptors originate from a woman between 65 and 79 years old with renal cell carcinoma.

The gene calls are TRBV10-2 and TRBJ1-1; D possibly corresponds to TRBD1 (6 bases). V was pared by 5 bases and J by 5 bases, with 12 bases between. The germline V gene encodes CDR1 WSHSY and CDR2 SAAADI. The CDR3 length is 13 residues. CDR3 sequence (DNA): TGCGCCAGCAGTTTGGACAGAAGGACTGAAGCTTTCTTT. Amino acid sequence: CASSLDRRTEAFF.

This clone was detected once. The CDR3 is CASSLDEDRAYTIYF. CDR3 DNA: TGTGCCAGCAGCTTAGACGAGGACCGGGCCTACACCATATATTTT. The V and J genes are TRBV11-1 and TRBJ1-3; D gene unclear. The CDR3 has 15 amino acids. The germline gives CDR1 SGHAT, CDR2 FQDESV (reference sequence). V was pared by 1 base and J by 8 bases, with 15 bases between.

The rearrangement uses TRBV19 and TRBJ2-2; 7 bases map to TRBD1. Unmatched junction bases numbered 1, after V lost 6 bases and J lost 0 bases. Germline values: CDR1 LNHDA, CDR2 SQIVND (reference sequence). This CDR3 is built from 14 residues. CDR3 region: CASSDRANTGELFF. For the CDR3, the DNA is TGTGCCAGTAGCGACAGGGCGAACACCGGGGAGCTGTTTTTT.

The chain employs TRBV4-1 and TRBJ2-5, with D unclear. The CDR3 contains 15 residues. Germline CDR1 reads MGHRA; CDR2 reads YSYEKL. The V gene lost 4 bases and the J gene lost 4 bases, with 16 bases spanning the gap. CDR3 DNA sequence: TGCGCCAGCAGCCGCGAACGGAGAGGCTTAGAGACCCAGTACTTC. This codes for CASSRERRGLETQYF.

The rearrangement links TRBV14 to TRBJ1-1; D call uncertain. Trimming cost V 2 bases and J 6 bases, with 7 bases left between them. The CDR3 covers 12 residues. Germline values: CDR1 SGHDN, CDR2 FVKESK. CDR3 coding DNA: TGTGCCAGCAGCCAACGGTGGCCTGAAGCTTTCTTT. Its translation is CASSQRWPEAFF.

The chain is built from TRBV6-1 and TRBJ2-3; TRBD1 matches at 7 bases. After removal of 5 bases from V and 1 base from J, the junction contained 6 bases not matched to a gene. Looked up from germline, CDR1 is MNHNS and CDR2 is SASEGT. CDR3 size: 15 residues. The CDR3: CASSPRDSRTDTQYF. CDR3 DNA: TGTGCCAGCAGTCCACGGGACAGCCGCACAGATACGCAGTATTTT.

The chain couples TRBV6-6 to TRBJ2-2; the match to TRBD2 covers 7 bases. V shed 6 bases and J 4 bases; nucleotides not matched to a gene: 2. The CDR3 length is 13 residues. Germline values: CDR1 MNHNY, CDR2 SVGAGI (reference sequence). In DNA form, the CDR3 reads TGTGCCAGCAGACCGGGGGGCACCGGGGAGCTGTTTTTT. It translates to CASRPGGTGELFF.

V and J are TRBV7-9 and TRBJ2-7, with 7 bases aligning to TRBD2. Germline V gene data show CDR1 as SEHNR and CDR2 as FQNEAQ (reference sequence). The CDR3 is made up of 16 amino acids. Losses at the gene ends were 6 bases for V and 2 bases for J; bases not matched to a gene: 13. This chain's CDR3 is CASRGPSGIATYEQYF. CDR3 nucleotide sequence: TGTGCCAGCAGGGGGCCTAGCGGCATAGCGACCTACGAGCAGTACTTC.

This rearrangement joins TRBV19 to TRBJ1-2; 8 nucleotides align to TRBD1. There are 14 residues in the CDR3. Germline CDR1 and CDR2: LNHDA and SQIVND (reference sequence). V trimming: 9 bases; J trimming: 3 bases; junction bases outside the gene matches: 9. In DNA form, the CDR3 reads TGTGCCAGCTCGCCGGACAGGGTGGACTATGGCTACACCTTC. Translating it yields CASSPDRVDYGYTF.

The V gene is TRBV25-1, the J gene TRBJ2-5; D possibly corresponds to TRBD2 (7 bases). V lost 9 bases and J 4 bases, leaving 12 bases between the germline ends. The CDR3 is made up of 12 amino acids. The germline CDR1 and CDR2 sequences are MGHDK and SYGVNS. CDR3 in amino acids: CASGGGPETQYF. In DNA form, the CDR3 reads TGTGCCAGTGGGGGGGGGCCAGAGACCCAGTACTTC. The whole variable domain, remainder taken from reference TRBV25-1 and TRBJ2-5, is EADIYQTPRYLVIGTGKKITLECSQTMGHDKMYWYQQDPGMELHLIHYSYGVNSTEKGDLSSESTVSRIRTEHFPLTLESARPSHTSQYLCASGGGPETQYFGPGTRLLVL.

The chain couples TRBV18 to TRBJ1-2; a weak D match, TRBD1 (5 bases). Trimming took off 2 bases at V and 5 bases at J, with 9 bases between the two ends. The CDR3 is made up of 13 amino acids. The germline gives CDR1 KGHSH, CDR2 LQKENI. Here the CDR3 DNA reads TGTGCCAGCTCACCAGAAGGGGCGTATGGCTACACCTTC. Translating gives CASSPEGAYGYTF.

This clone was found a few times. This chain connects TRBV4-3 to TRBJ1-2; D may be TRBD1 (5 bases). V lost 0 bases to trimming and J lost 2 bases, with 13 bases between them. Germline V gene data show CDR1 as LGHNA and CDR2 as YSLEER. The CDR3 has 16 residues. CDR3 bases: TGCGCCAGCAGCCAAGAACGAGGGGCCGGGAACTATGGCTACACCTTC. It is translated as CASSQERGAGNYGYTF.

The chain employs TRBV5-6 and TRBJ2-2; D might be TRBD1 (5 bases). The CDR3 is made up of 16 amino acids. Germline values: CDR1 SGHDT, CDR2 YYEEEE. V was shortened by 3 bases and J by 3 bases, with 15 bases between the two germline ends. This CDR3 is CASSSTVRVYTGELFF. In nucleotides, the CDR3 is TGTGCCAGCAGCTCCACTGTCAGGGTCTACACCGGGGAGCTGTTTTTT.

J is TRBJ2-5 and V is TRBV2, with D perhaps being TRBD1 or TRBD2 (5 bases each). V was trimmed by 4 bases and J by 8 bases, leaving 17 bases between them. Germline lookup yields CDR1 SNHLY and CDR2 FYNNEI. This CDR3 contains 14 residues. CDR3 DNA sequence: TGTGCCAGCAGTGTCGGGGCAGCCCGGGATACCCAGTACTTC. Amino acids: CASSVGAARDTQYF.

The chain carries TRBV9 and TRBJ2-7; 12 bases are shared with TRBD1. With 0 bases clipped from V and 7 bases from J, the junction kept 8 bases outside the gene matches. In germline, CDR1 is SGDLS, CDR2 YYNGEE. The CDR3 consists of 16 residues. The CDR3 DNA reads TGTGCCAGCAGCGTAGCACCGGGACAGGGGGCTCATGAGCAGTACTTC. Its protein is CASSVAPGQGAHEQYF. The full variable domain, rest sourced from reference TRBV9 and TRBJ2-7, is DSGVTQTPKHLITATGQRVTLRCSPRSGDLSVYWYQQSLDQGLQFLIQYYNGEERAKGNILERFSAQQFPDLHSELNLSSLELGDSALYFCASSVAPGQGAHEQYFGPGTRLTVT.

The V gene is TRBV19, the J gene TRBJ1-1; a weak D match, TRBD1 (6 bases). Germline V gene lookup returns CDR1 LNHDA and CDR2 SQIVND (reference sequence). CDR3 length: 15 residues. The V gene lost 4 bases and the J gene lost 1 base, with 13 bases spanning the gap. The DNA for the CDR3 is TGTGCCAGTAGTACTATGGAACAGGGGAACACTGAAGCTTTCTTT. It specifies CASSTMEQGNTEAFF.

The genes are TRBV9 and TRBJ2-3, with D unresolved. The V gene lost 4 bases and the J gene lost 2 bases, with 14 bases spanning the gap. CDR1 is SGDLS, CDR2 YYNGEE, per germline. The CDR3 covers 15 residues. The CDR3 DNA follows: TGTGCCAGCAGCCCTCTGGTCAGGCACACAGATACGCAGTATTTT. Translation: CASSPLVRHTDTQYF.

V gene TRBV7-9 combines with J gene TRBJ2-7; TRBD2 is a possible D gene (6 bases). This CDR3 contains 18 residues. V was shortened by 2 bases and J by 0 bases, with 20 bases between the two germline ends. CDR1 and CDR2 from the germline V gene are SEHNR and FQNEAQ (reference sequence). For the CDR3, the DNA is TGTGCCAGCAGCTTATCCCCCGGAGGGTACGATCTCTCCTACGAGCAGTACTTC. Translation: CASSLSPGGYDLSYEQYF.

This chain connects TRBV4-3 to TRBJ2-6, with D maybe TRBD1 (6 bases). V was trimmed by 0 bases and J by 2 bases, leaving 26 bases between them. The germline gives CDR1 LGHNA, CDR2 YSLEER. This CDR3 has 22 amino acids. CDR3 sequence: CASSQDKGNRAVNLAGANVLTF. The CDR3 coding sequence is TGCGCCAGCAGCCAAGATAAAGGGAACAGGGCGGTAAATCTCGCTGGGGCCAACGTCCTGACTTTC.

The chain couples TRBV11-2 to TRBJ2-7, with 8 bases matching TRBD2. The CDR3 length is 18 residues. Germline CDR1 and CDR2: SGHAT and FQNNGV. Trimming removed 5 bases from V and 1 base from J; junction bases left unmatched: 16. The CDR3 DNA sequence: TGTGCCAGCAGCCCCGTGAACCGTCGAGCGGGAGTTTCCTACGAGCAGTACTTC. It codes for CASSPVNRRAGVSYEQYF.

J is TRBJ1-1 and V is TRBV7-2, with TRBD1 matching over 7 bases. Germline loops: CDR1 SGHTA, CDR2 FQGNSA. The ends lost 2 bases at V and 4 bases at J; junction bases unmatched: 7. The CDR3 sequence is 15 residues long. CDR3 amino acids: CASSLHRQGTTEAFF. In DNA form, the CDR3 reads TGTGCCAGCAGCTTACACCGACAGGGAACCACTGAAGCTTTCTTT.

V is TRBV6-5 and J is TRBJ2-5; D is perhaps TRBD1 or TRBD2 (5 bases each). The CDR3 has 13 amino acids. Trimming removed 5 bases at V and 5 bases at J, with 12 bases between. CDR1 and CDR2 from the germline V gene are MNHEY and SVGAGI. CDR3 in amino acids: CASSTKWGETQYF. The DNA of the CDR3 is TGTGCCAGCAGTACTAAATGGGGGGAGACCCAGTACTTC.